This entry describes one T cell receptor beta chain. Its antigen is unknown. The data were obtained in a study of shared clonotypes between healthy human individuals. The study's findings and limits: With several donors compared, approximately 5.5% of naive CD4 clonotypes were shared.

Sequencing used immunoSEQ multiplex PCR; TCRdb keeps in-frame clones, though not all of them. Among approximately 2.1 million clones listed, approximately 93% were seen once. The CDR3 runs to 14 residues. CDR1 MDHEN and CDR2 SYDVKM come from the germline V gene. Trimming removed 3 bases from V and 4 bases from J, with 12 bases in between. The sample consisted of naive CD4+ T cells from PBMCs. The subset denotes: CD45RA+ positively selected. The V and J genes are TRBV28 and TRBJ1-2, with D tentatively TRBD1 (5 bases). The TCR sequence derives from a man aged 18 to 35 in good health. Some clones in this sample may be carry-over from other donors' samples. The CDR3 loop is CASSFGQGSYGYTF. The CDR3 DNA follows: TGTGCCAGCAGTTTCGGCCAGGGATCCTATGGCTACACCTTC.